This T cell receptor (beta chain) comes out of a study of regulatory T cells in long-lasting Graves disease. Construction of the TCR beta libraries employed iRepertoire HTBI primers in conjunction with Arm-PCR of CDR3 regions. TCRdb recomputed calls from the multiplex PCR reads with MiXCR, one row per CDR3 protein. This table holds around 500,000 distinct CDR3 sequences, about 16% found once. Whole-study results and caveats: Preferential use of TRBV28, TRBJ1-2 and TRBJ2-5 was seen in persistent disease.

With respect to this clonotype: Antigen specificity is unknown.

As to time point: newly diagnosed GD, antithyroid drugs for less than 3 months. RNA isolated from PBMCs was used to make the TCR library. The CDR3 length is 14 residues. Trimming removed 2 bases at V and 5 bases at J, with 12 bases between. The germline gives CDR1 SNHLY, CDR2 FYNNEI. Another study also made use of these data, one on T cells in Graves' hyperthyroidism and ophthalmopathy. This second study notes: The HTBI primer set served for first-round RT-PCR of the TCR CDR3.

This chain connects TRBV2 to TRBJ2-5; perhaps TRBD1 as D (5 bases). This TCR was sampled from a woman between 40 and 65 years old with Graves disease. The input for sequencing was peripheral blood mononuclear cells (PBMCs), taken at new diagnosis, from a patient treated with antithyroid drugs. The CDR3 sequence is CASSESGQGETQYF. The DNA for the CDR3 is TGTGCCAGCAGTGAATCGGGTCAGGGTGAGACCCAGTACTTC.